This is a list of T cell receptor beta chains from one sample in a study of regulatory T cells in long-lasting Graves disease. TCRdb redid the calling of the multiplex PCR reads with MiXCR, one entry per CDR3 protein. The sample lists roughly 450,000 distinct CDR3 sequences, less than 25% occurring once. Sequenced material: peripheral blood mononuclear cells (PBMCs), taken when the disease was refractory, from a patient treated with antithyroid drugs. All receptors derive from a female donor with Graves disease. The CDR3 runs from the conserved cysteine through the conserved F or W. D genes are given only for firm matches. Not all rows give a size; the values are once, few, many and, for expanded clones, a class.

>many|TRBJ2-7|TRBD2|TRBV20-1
CSASTSGSSYEQYF
TGCAGTGCATCGACTAGCGGGAGCTCCTACGAGCAGTACTTC
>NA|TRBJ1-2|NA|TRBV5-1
CASSPLEGDGYGYTF
TGCGCCAGCAGCCCCCTCGAGGGGGACGGCTATGGCTACACCTTC
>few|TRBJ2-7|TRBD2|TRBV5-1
CASSFGGRAFDEQYF
TGCGCCAGCAGCTTTGGCGGGAGGGCCTTTGATGAGCAGTACTTC
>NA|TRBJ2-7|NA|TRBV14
CVSSQSRVGRSNEQYF
TGTGTCAGCAGCCAAAGCCGGGTTGGTAGGTCCAACGAGCAGTACTTC
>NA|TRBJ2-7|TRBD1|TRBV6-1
CASRLTGGYEQYF
TGTGCCAGCAGGTTGACAGGGGGATACGAGCAGTACTTC
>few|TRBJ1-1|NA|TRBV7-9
CASSSKRGLWDTEAFF
TGTGCCAGCAGCAGTAAACGTGGGTTATGGGACACTGAAGCTTTCTTT
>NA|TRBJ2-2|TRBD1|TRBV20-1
CSASPGQGASGELFF
TGCAGTGCTAGCCCGGGACAGGGGGCCTCCGGGGAGCTGTTTTTT
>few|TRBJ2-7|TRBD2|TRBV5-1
CASSREGLYEQYF
TGCGCCAGCAGTCGGGAGGGCCTGTACGAGCAGTACTTC
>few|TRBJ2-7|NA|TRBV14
CASSPRDTHYEQYF
TGTGCCAGCAGCCCTCGGGACACCCACTACGAGCAGTACTTC
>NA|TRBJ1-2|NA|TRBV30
CAWSHTQGVYGYTF
TGTGCCTGGAGTCACACCCAAGGGGTCTATGGCTACACCTTC
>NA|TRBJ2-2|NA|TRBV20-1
CSARETGRDTGELFF
TGCAGTGCTAGAGAGACAGGCAGAGACACCGGGGAGCTGTTTTTT
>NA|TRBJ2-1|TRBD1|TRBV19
CASSKGAEYNEQFF
TGTGCCAGTAGTAAGGGGGCAGAGTACAATGAGCAGTTCTTC
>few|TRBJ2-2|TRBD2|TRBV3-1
CASSPEREIRTGELFF
TGTGCCAGCAGCCCCGAGCGGGAGATACGAACCGGGGAGCTGTTTTTT
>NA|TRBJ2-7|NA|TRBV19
CASRSGGSRYEQYF
TGTGCCAGTAGATCCGGGGGAAGCCGCTACGAGCAGTACTTC
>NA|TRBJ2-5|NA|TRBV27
CASSARDTQETQYF
TGTGCCAGCAGTGCCCGAGACACCCAAGAGACCCAGTACTTC
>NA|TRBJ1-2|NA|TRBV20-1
CSASHRELAYGYTF
TGCAGTGCTAGTCACAGGGAACTTGCCTATGGCTACACCTTC